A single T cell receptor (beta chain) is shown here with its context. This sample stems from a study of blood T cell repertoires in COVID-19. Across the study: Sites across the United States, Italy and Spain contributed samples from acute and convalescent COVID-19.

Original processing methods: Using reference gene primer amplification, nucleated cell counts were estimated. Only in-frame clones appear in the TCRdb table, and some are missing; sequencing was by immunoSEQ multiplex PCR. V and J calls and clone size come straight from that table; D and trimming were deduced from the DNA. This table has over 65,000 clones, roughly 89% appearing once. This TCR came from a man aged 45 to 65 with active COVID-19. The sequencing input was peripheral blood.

For the CDR3, the DNA is TGTGCCAGCTCACCCAAACAGGGGAGTGCTTTCTTT. As protein: CASSPKQGSAFF. The J gene is TRBJ1-1, the V gene TRBV18; 7 bases align to TRBD1. Germline assignment: CDR1 KGHSH and CDR2 LQKENI. The CDR3 runs to 12 residues. The trim removed 3 bases at V and 11 bases at J, leaving 6 bases unmatched.